This T cell receptor beta chain appears in the sequencing data of a study of blood T cell repertoires in COVID-19. About the study: Sites across the United States, Italy and Spain contributed samples from acute and convalescent COVID-19. Sources were T cells, B-cell-depleted T cells, or PBMCs; the material itself was cDNA or gDNA.

Per the study methods: Nucleated cell counts were estimated from reference gene primer amplification. The protocol was immunoSEQ multiplex PCR, while the TCRdb copy is restricted to in-frame clones and leaves out a portion. For V, J and clone size, that table is used; D and trimming come from the DNA. The sample lists under 350,000 clones, about 88% occurring once. Germline V gene lookup returns CDR1 MNHEY and CDR2 SVGAGI. V lost 7 bases and J lost 7, with 11 bases in between. The CDR3 consists of 11 residues. The sample taken for sequencing was peripheral blood. The sequence derives from a man between 18 and 35 years old with active or convalescent COVID-19. The chain employs TRBV6-5 and TRBJ2-7; D remains ambiguous. The CDR3 loop reads CASTYYSEQYF. CDR3 DNA sequence: TGTGCCAGCACCTATTACAGTGAGCAGTACTTC.